This is a list of T cell receptor beta chains from one sample in a study of T cells in Graves' hyperthyroidism and ophthalmopathy. TCRdb reanalysed the multiplex PCR reads using MiXCR and keeps one entry per CDR3 protein. The repertoire holds roughly 400,000 distinct CDR3 sequences, around 14% seen once, with around a quarter in the top ten. Specimen: blood. These receptors were collected from a woman aged 18 to 35 with Graves' hyperthyroidism that later progressed to Graves' ophthalmopathy. Both conserved end residues are part of each CDR3.

V: TRBV5-6
length: 18
CDR3: CASSPADGSKRTTDTQYF

V: TRBV11-2
length: 15
CDR3: CASSLVADGSYEQYF

V: TRBV20-1
length: 15
CDR3: CSARDPLAGANEQFF

V: TRBV30
length: 16
CDR3: CAWSVDWAGPNTEAFF

V: TRBV12-3/TRBV12-4
length: 12
CDR3: CASSLPNQPQHF

V: TRBV7-2
length: 15
CDR3: CASSLMGTSTDTQYF

V: TRBV5-8
length: 16
CDR3: CASSYKYRDSNYGYTF

V: TRBV6-1
length: 13
CDR3: CATSSGIGDTQYF

V: TRBV7-8
length: 19
CDR3: CASSPGGGGLAGGTDTQYF

V: TRBV5-1
length: 17
CDR3: CASSLWMRVPDRGEQFF

V: TRBV9
length: 16
CDR3: CASSAPPGQLNSPLHF

V: TRBV5-1
length: 14
CDR3: CASSLDFPPYEQYF

V: TRBV20-1
length: 17
CDR3: CSASQMGTTLRYNEQFF

V: TRBV7-2
length: 20
CDR3: CASSLMGSTVWREYTGELFF

V: TRBV6-5
length: 13
CDR3: CASSYGTIYGYTF

V: TRBV11-2
length: 17
CDR3: CASSWTSGDLAKNIQYF

V: TRBV7-9
length: 11
CDR3: CASSSGPPYTF

V: TRBV5-6
length: 12
CDR3: CASSYGTNEQFF

V: TRBV27
length: 15
CDR3: CASSTKTGGNSPLHF

V: TRBV18
length: 13
CDR3: CASSDPYGGTQYF

V: TRBV5-4
length: 15
CDR3: CASSLGPGLEDEQFF

V: TRBV25-1
length: 16
CDR3: CASSGRSGRAAGELFF

V: TRBV18
length: 13
CDR3: CASSPTANYGYTF

V: TRBV6-2/TRBV6-3
length: 15
CDR3: CASSYLEGSYNEQFF

V: TRBV12-3/TRBV12-4
length: 14
CDR3: CASSLRDSLDEQFF

V: TRBV6-1
length: 13
CDR3: CASTGVNAGELFF

V: TRBV27
length: 15
CDR3: CASSSDGWGAGELFF

V: TRBV20-1
length: 15
CDR3: CSAYVETGRPGELFF

V: TRBV2
length: 16
CDR3: CASGVSRGAGQETQYF

V: TRBV28
length: 16
CDR3: CASSFAGSVANYEQYF

V: TRBV14
length: 15
CDR3: CASSSLTDRAYEQYF

V: TRBV6-1
length: 12
CDR3: CASSVGRRGYTF

V: TRBV11-2
length: 14
CDR3: CASSRDRDRGTQYF

V: TRBV7-9
length: 18
CDR3: CASSLGPQRDPAYNEQFF

V: TRBV18
length: 15
CDR3: CASSPGLAGHNEQFF

V: TRBV5-4
length: 16
CDR3: CASSLSSGGTGETQYF

V: TRBV2
length: 13
CDR3: CASSRDSNQPQHF

V: TRBV20-1
length: 15
CDR3: CSAQTGAAAYNEQFF

V: TRBV7-2
length: 14
CDR3: CASSLFPGVETQYF

V: TRBV24-1
length: 17
CDR3: CATSDRDRVTSYNEQFF

V: TRBV27
length: 15
CDR3: CASSLSVPGLWEQYF

V: TRBV20-1
length: 13
CDR3: CSARVTGEIEAFF

V: TRBV6-2/TRBV6-3
length: 15
CDR3: CASSLGLALTGELFF

V: TRBV7-7
length: 13
CDR3: CASSPIGQDVLTF

V: TRBV10-3
length: 14
CDR3: CAISEVGSGNTIYF

V: TRBV7-9
length: 16
CDR3: CASSPLGEKTNTEAFF

V: TRBV24-1
length: 16
CDR3: CATSEADGNSYNEQFF

V: TRBV20-1
length: 13
CDR3: CSASGRLNTEAFF

V: TRBV7-9
length: 15
CDR3: CASSPLRCSNQPQHF

V: TRBV7-6
length: 18
CDR3: CASSLSVPADRAKNEQYF

V: TRBV24-1
length: 14
CDR3: CATSDRTGYNGQFF

V: TRBV7-8
length: 15
CDR3: CASSALGGRWSEQFF

V: TRBV27
length: 17
CDR3: CASSPPRDPGNTGELFF

V: TRBV7-6
length: 15
CDR3: CASSLRGATRTEAFF